The T cell receptor beta chain described here comes from a study of cytomegalovirus exposure and HLA in healthy donors. PCR primers comprised 60 Vbeta and 13 Jbeta primers. TCRdb's table, derived via immunoSEQ multiplex PCR, lists solely in-frame clones and lacks some. The sample has 70,000 to 85,000 clones, around 70% seen once. The clonotype was recovered from a man aged 35 to 55 in good health and CMV-seropositive. What was sequenced was PBMCs.

The CDR3 nucleotides read TGTGCCTGGAGTGGGAAGGGGACAGTTGGGTACGAGCAGTACTTC. This gives the protein CAWSGKGTVGYEQYF. J is TRBJ2-7 and V is TRBV30, with 7 bases that match TRBD1. Germline assignment: CDR1 GTSNPN and CDR2 SVGIG (reference sequence). The CDR3 spans 15 residues. The V and J ends lost 1 base and 4 bases, in that order; junction bases with no gene match: 10.